The present entry profiles one TCR beta chain with its context. V was pared by 3 bases and J by 4 bases, with 13 bases of the junction left unmatched. Germline V gene sequence: CDR1 LNHDA, CDR2 SQIVND (reference sequence). This CDR3 is 17 amino acids long. This entry is derived from a study of shared clonotypes between healthy human individuals. In the study's own analysis: Junction-only immunoSEQ data arrived without quality scores, meaning filtering differed. Generated by immunoSEQ multiplex PCR, the TCRdb table keeps only in-frame clones and is missing some. The V and J calls and the clone size are those of that table, but D and trimming were determined from the DNA. The table has 450,000 to 500,000 clones, 79% seen once.

This receptor was obtained from a woman aged 35 to 49 in good health. Some clones in this sample may be carry-over from other donors' samples. The source material was PBMCs. V usage is TRBV19 and J usage is TRBJ2-5, with 8 positions matching TRBD2. The CDR3 DNA follows: TGTGCCAGTAGTATGGACGTAACGGGAGGGCCGGGAGAGACCCAGTACTTC. Translation: CASSMDVTGGPGETQYF. The variable domain in full, with the rest retrieved from reference TRBV19 and TRBJ2-5, is DGGITQSPKYLFRKEGQNVTLSCEQNLNHDAMYWYRQDPGQGLRLIYYSQIVNDFQKGDIAEGYSVSREKKESFPLTVTSAQKNPTAFYLCASSMDVTGGPGETQYFGPGTRLLVL.